These 10 T cell receptor beta chains share one sample of origin, sequenced in a study of blood T cell repertoires in COVID-19. Sequencing was performed with immunoSEQ multiplex PCR; in TCRdb, only in-frame clones are kept and a portion is missing. The sample lists roughly 380,000 clones, about 90% occurring once. What was sequenced was PBMCs or T cells enriched from blood (not recorded which). The source is a woman in her thirties who had recovered from COVID-19.

This chain uses TRBV20-1 with TRBJ2-1; D call uncertain. CDR1 DFQATT and CDR2 SNEGSKA come from the germline V gene (reference sequence). Trimming took off 3 bases at V and 9 bases at J, with 12 bases between the two ends. The CDR3 has 12 residues. CDR3 loop: CSASLRLGEQFF. CDR3 DNA: TGCAGTGCTAGTCTGAGACTTGGTGAGCAGTTCTTC.

V and J are TRBV27 and TRBJ1-5; D is possibly TRBD1 (6 bases). The CDR3 runs to 14 residues. Trimming removed 4 bases from V and 0 bases from J, with 7 bases in between. From germline, CDR1 is MNHEY and CDR2 SMNVEV (reference sequence). The CDR3 loop reads CASSWTASNQPQHF. The CDR3 nucleotides read TGTGCCAGCAGTTGGACAGCTAGCAATCAGCCCCAGCATTTT.

V and J are TRBV2 and TRBJ1-6; D possibly corresponds to TRBD1 (6 bases). Germline V lookup: CDR1 SNHLY, CDR2 FYNNEI. Trimming cost V 5 bases and J 7 bases, with 15 bases left between them. This CDR3 is built from 15 residues. The DNA for the CDR3 is TGTGCCAGCAGTCCGAACCCAGGGGACAATTCACCCCTCCACTTT. Protein product: CASSPNPGDNSPLHF.

This clone was seen a single time. The genes are TRBV5-1 and TRBJ1-4; tentative D call: TRBD1 (5 bases). Looked up from germline, CDR1 is SGHRS and CDR2 is YFSETQ. Trimming removed 2 bases at V and 5 bases at J, with 13 bases between. This CDR3 contains 15 residues. CDR3 sequence: CASSLGGRVNEKLFF. Written as DNA, the CDR3 is TGCGCCAGCAGCTTAGGCGGCAGGGTAAATGAAAAACTGTTTTTT.

V is TRBV5-1 and J is TRBJ2-2, with TRBD2 matching over 11 bases. With 4 bases clipped from V and 4 bases from J, the junction kept 15 bases outside the gene matches. In germline, CDR1 is SGHRS, CDR2 YFSETQ. The CDR3 runs to 19 residues. This CDR3 reads CASSPNFSGGAKGTGELFF. CDR3 nucleotides: TGCGCCAGCAGCCCAAACTTTAGCGGGGGGGCCAAGGGCACCGGGGAGCTGTTTTTT. Complete variable domain (other parts from reference TRBV5-1 and TRBJ2-2): KAGVTQTPRYLIKTRGQQVTLSCSPISGHRSVSWYQQTPGQGLQFLFEYFSETQRNKGNFPGRFSGRQFSNSRSEMNVSTLELGDSALYLCASSPNFSGGAKGTGELFFGEGSRLTVL.

The chain joins TRBV11-2 to TRBJ2-7, with 9 bases matching TRBD1. Germline V lookup: CDR1 SGHAT, CDR2 FQNNGV. The CDR3 is made up of 14 amino acids. With 5 bases clipped from V and 6 bases from J, the junction kept 8 bases outside the gene matches. Here the CDR3 DNA reads TGTGCCAGCAGCCAGGGACAGGGAAGGGGCGAGCAGTACTTC. Encoded protein: CASSQGQGRGEQYF.

The genes are TRBV6-5 and TRBJ2-2, with 7 bases fitting TRBD2. CDR1 MNHEY and CDR2 SVGAGI come from the germline V gene. Trimming at V came to 5 bases and at J to 8 bases, leaving 8 bases not matched to a gene. The CDR3 spans 14 residues. CDR3 nucleotide sequence: TGTGCCAGCAGTAAGAGCGGGGAGCTAGGGGAGCTGTTTTTT. It is translated as CASSKSGELGELFF.

The chain links TRBV21-1 to TRBJ1-2. TRBV21-1 is flagged as a pseudogene. This CDR3 is built from 12 residues. CDR3 loop: CASSKVSYGYTF. The CDR3 nucleotides are TGTGCCAGCAGCAAAGTTAGCTATGGCTACACCTTC.

The chain is built from TRBV27 and TRBJ2-1; D is possibly TRBD2 (5 bases). The CDR3 sequence is 14 residues long. The germline V gene has CDR1 MNHEY and CDR2 SMNVEV (reference sequence). The germline V and J ends were trimmed by 7 bases and 5 bases, with 15 bases remaining between them. The CDR3 region has the DNA TGTGCCAGCACCCCCGGGCGGCGGGACAATGAGCAGTTCTTC. Protein product: CASTPGRRDNEQFF.

The chain has TRBV6-1 and TRBJ1-6; 8 positions match TRBD1. J gave up 0 bases and V 2 bases, and 6 bases lay outside the gene matches. CDR3 length equals 18 residues. Germline values: CDR1 MNHNS, CDR2 SASEGT. The chain's CDR3 is CASSEWGQASSYNSPLHF. CDR3 coding DNA: TGTGCCAGCAGTGAATGGGGACAGGCGAGCTCCTATAATTCACCCCTCCACTTT.